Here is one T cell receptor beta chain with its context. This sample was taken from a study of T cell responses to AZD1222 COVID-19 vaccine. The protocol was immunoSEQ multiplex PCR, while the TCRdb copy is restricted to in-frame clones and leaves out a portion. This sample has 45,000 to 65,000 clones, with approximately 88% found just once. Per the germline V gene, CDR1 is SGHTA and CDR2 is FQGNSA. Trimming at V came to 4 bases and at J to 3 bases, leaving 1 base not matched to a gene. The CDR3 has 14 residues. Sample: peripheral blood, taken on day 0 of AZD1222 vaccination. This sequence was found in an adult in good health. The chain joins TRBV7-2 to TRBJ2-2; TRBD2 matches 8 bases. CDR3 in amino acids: CASSYGGDTGELFF. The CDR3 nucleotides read TGTGCCAGCAGCTACGGGGGGGACACCGGGGAGCTGTTTTTT.